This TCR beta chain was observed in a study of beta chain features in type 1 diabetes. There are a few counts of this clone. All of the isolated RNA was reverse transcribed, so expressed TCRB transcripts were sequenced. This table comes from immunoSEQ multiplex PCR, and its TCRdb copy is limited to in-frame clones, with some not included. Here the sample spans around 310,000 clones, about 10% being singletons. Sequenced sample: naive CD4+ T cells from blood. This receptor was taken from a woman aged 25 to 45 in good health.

The CDR3 here is CASSQIKGGQGPDNEQFF. In DNA form, the CDR3 reads TGCGCCAGCAGCCAGATTAAGGGGGGACAGGGGCCAGACAATGAGCAGTTCTTC. The chain links TRBV4-1 to TRBJ2-1; 10 bases line up with TRBD1. CDR3 length: 18 amino acids. Germline V gives CDR1 MGHRA, CDR2 YSYEKL. V shed 3 bases, J shed 5 bases, and the junction held 13 bases outside the gene matches.